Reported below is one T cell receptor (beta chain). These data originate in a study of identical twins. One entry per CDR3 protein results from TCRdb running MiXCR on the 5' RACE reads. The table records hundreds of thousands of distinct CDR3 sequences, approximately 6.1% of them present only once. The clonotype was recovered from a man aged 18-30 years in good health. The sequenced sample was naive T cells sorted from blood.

CDR3 region: CASSLGDRLGEQYV. CDR3 nucleotide sequence: TGTGCCAGCAGTTTAGGGGACAGGTTGGGCGAGCAGTACGTC. The rearrangement links TRBV12-3 or TRBV12-4 to TRBJ2-7; 8 nucleotides line up with TRBD1. The CDR3 spans 14 residues. J gave up 6 bases and V 1 base, and 5 bases lay outside the gene matches.